The rows below give T cell receptor beta chains drawn from one sample of a study of T cells in Graves' hyperthyroidism and ophthalmopathy. Each CDR3 protein gets one entry after TCRdb re-called the multiplex PCR reads with MiXCR. In the table there are roughly 740,000 distinct CDR3 sequences, 15% to 20% of which are singletons. The sequenced sample consisted of blood. The receptors shown here come from a man between 18 and 35 years old with Graves' hyperthyroidism. The CDR3 runs from the conserved cysteine through the conserved F or W. D genes are given only for firm matches. Only some rows state a clone size, as once, few, many or a class for expanded clones.

j_call clone_size v_call d_call cdr3_aa cdr3_nt
TRBJ1-5 . TRBV7-2 . CASSQTGGGWPQHF TGTGCCAGCAGCCAGACGGGGGGGGGGTGGCCCCAGCATTTT
TRBJ1-2 few TRBV20-1 . CSARERGPGYGYTF TGCAGTGCTAGAGAAAGGGGCCCTGGGTATGGCTACACCTTC
TRBJ2-1 few TRBV5-4 TRBD2 CASNDGVAGVEQFF TGTGCCAGCAACGACGGCGTAGCGGGAGTGGAGCAGTTCTTC
TRBJ1-3 few TRBV6-1 . CASSSTGTSGNTIYF TGTGCCAGCAGCTCTACCGGGACATCTGGAAACACCATATATTTT
TRBJ2-7 few TRBV5-6 . CASSPYYDSSYEQYF TGTGCCAGCAGCCCCTATTACGACAGTTCCTACGAGCAGTACTTC
TRBJ2-6 . TRBV3-1 . CASSQAGAGANVLTF TGTGCCAGCAGCCAAGCGGGGGCAGGGGCCAACGTCCTGACTTTC
TRBJ2-1 many TRBV11-2 . CASSLGHSPLGPEQFF TGTGCCAGCAGCTTAGGGCATAGCCCCTTAGGGCCTGAGCAGTTCTTC
TRBJ2-7 many TRBV2 TRBD1 CASSRTQGQGYEQYF TGTGCCAGCAGCCGCACACAGGGGCAGGGCTACGAGCAGTACTTC
TRBJ2-6 . TRBV27 . CASSLDGANVLTF TGTGCCAGCAGTTTAGATGGGGCCAACGTCCTGACTTTC
TRBJ1-2 . TRBV24-1 . CATSDLSQAGYTF TGTGCCACCAGTGATTTGTCCCAGGCGGGCTACACCTTC
TRBJ1-1 many TRBV30 . CAWSVGPEAFF TGTGCCTGGAGTGTAGGACCTGAAGCTTTCTTT
TRBJ2-3 many TRBV18 . CASSADGLAEDTQYF TGTGCCAGCTCAGCGGACGGCCTGGCCGAAGATACGCAGTATTTT